This note documents a single T cell receptor (beta chain) sequence. TCRdb reprocessed the PCR reads via MiXCR and lists one record per CDR3 protein. The sample records 15,000 to 20,000 distinct CDR3 sequences, about 40% being singletons. The data derive from a study of tumor-infiltrating lymphocytes in oesophageal squamous cell carcinoma. This CDR3 contains 18 residues. Germline lookup yields CDR1 SGHTA and CDR2 FQGNSA. Sequencing was done on a sample of blood. The genes are TRBV7-2 and TRBJ2-1; 10 nucleotides agree with TRBD2. The J call may be faulty, since TRBJ2-7 better matches the DNA end. This receptor was taken from a female donor with esophageal squamous cell carcinoma. This chain's CDR3 is CASSLALSSGSIGYEQYF. CDR3 coding DNA: TGTGCCAGCAGCTTAGCGCTGTCTAGCGGGAGTATAGGCTACGAGCAGTACTTC.